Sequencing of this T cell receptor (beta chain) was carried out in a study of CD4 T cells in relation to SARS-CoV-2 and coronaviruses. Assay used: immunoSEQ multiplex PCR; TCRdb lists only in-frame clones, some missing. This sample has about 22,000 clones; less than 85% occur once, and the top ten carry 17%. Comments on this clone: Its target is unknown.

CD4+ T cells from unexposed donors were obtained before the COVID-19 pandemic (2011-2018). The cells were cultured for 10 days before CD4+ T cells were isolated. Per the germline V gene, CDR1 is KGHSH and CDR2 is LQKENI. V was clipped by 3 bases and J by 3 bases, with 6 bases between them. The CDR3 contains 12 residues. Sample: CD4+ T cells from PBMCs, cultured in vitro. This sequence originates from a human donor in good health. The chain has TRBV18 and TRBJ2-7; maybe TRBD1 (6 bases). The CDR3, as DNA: TGTGCCAGCTCACCGGGACACTACGAGCAGTACTTC. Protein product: CASSPGHYEQYF.